Each of the 32 T cell receptor beta chains below was sequenced from the same sample in a study of cytomegalovirus exposure and HLA in healthy donors. Primers for the PCR totalled 60 Vbeta and 13 Jbeta. Generated by immunoSEQ multiplex PCR, the TCRdb table keeps only in-frame clones and is missing some. The sample has 150,000 to 200,000 clones; 81% are singletons. Sequenced: PBMCs. These receptors all stem from a woman aged 25 to 39 in good health and CMV-seronegative.

The genes are TRBV6-5 and TRBJ2-7; maybe TRBD2 (5 bases). Germline-derived CDR1 and CDR2 are MNHEY and SVGAGI. Trimming took off 5 bases at V and 0 bases at J, with 14 bases between the two ends. This CDR3 has 15 amino acids. Here the CDR3 DNA reads TGTGCCAGCAGTCCCGACTATACTAACTCCTACGAGCAGTACTTC. It codes for CASSPDYTNSYEQYF.

The chain joins TRBV2 to TRBJ1-3; D gene unclear. Germline CDR1 SNHLY, CDR2 FYNNEI. This CDR3 contains 17 residues. Trimming cost V 5 bases and J 0 bases, with 17 bases left between them. The CDR3 loop reads CASSRGPGVNSGNTIYF. CDR3 sequence (DNA): TGTGCCAGCAGTCGCGGTCCCGGTGTAAACTCTGGAAACACCATATATTTT.

This clone occurred a few times. The chain is built from TRBV29-1 and TRBJ2-1; perhaps TRBD1 as D (6 bases). The germline V gene has CDR1 SQVTM and CDR2 ANQGSEA. The CDR3 length is 13 residues. The V end lost 3 bases, the J end lost 4 bases, and 10 bases lay between the germline ends. The CDR3 nucleotides read TGCAGCGTTGACGAACAGGGATACAATGAGCAGTTCTTC. Translated, it gives CSVDEQGYNEQFF.

The chain carries TRBV7-2 and TRBJ1-5; 11 nucleotides match TRBD1. The CDR3 sequence is 15 residues long. Germline loops: CDR1 SGHTA, CDR2 FQGNSA. V lost 5 bases, J lost 7 bases, and 7 bases stayed unmatched. In nucleotides, the CDR3 is TGTGCCAGCAGCCCCGGGACAGGGGGTAGGCAGCCCCAGCATTTT. Its protein product is CASSPGTGGRQPQHF.

The V call is TRBV19, the J call TRBJ1-2, with TRBD1 identical over 8 bases. Unmatched junction bases numbered 8, after V lost 6 bases and J lost 2 bases. The CDR3 totals 15 residues. Looked up from germline, CDR1 is LNHDA and CDR2 is SQIVND (reference sequence). CDR3 in DNA: TGTGCCAGTAGGACGGACAGGGAACCAAACTATGGCTACACCTTC. This encodes CASRTDREPNYGYTF.

The rearrangement joins TRBV18 to TRBJ2-7; D is possibly TRBD1 (5 bases). This CDR3 has 13 amino acids. The V end was cut by 3 bases, the J end by 2 bases, with 8 bases between. Per germline, CDR1 KGHSH and CDR2 LQKENI. CDR3 sequence: CASSPPQAYEQYF. In DNA, the CDR3 is TGTGCCAGCTCACCGCCACAGGCCTACGAGCAGTACTTC.

The chain links TRBV5-4 to TRBJ1-6; 9 bases line up with TRBD1. Germline V gene sequence: CDR1 SGHNT, CDR2 YYREEE (reference sequence). The CDR3 has 16 amino acids. V lost 0 bases and J lost 7; bases outside the gene matches: 5. The CDR3 region is CASSLDRTGANSPLHF. The CDR3 nucleotides are TGTGCCAGCAGCTTGGACCGGACAGGGGCCAATTCACCCCTCCACTTT.

The V gene is TRBV10-3, the J gene TRBJ1-5; 7 bases match TRBD1. The CDR3 extends over 14 amino acids. Germline V gene sequence: CDR1 ENHRY, CDR2 SYGVKD. The V segment lost 4 bases and the J segment 7 bases; nucleotides outside the gene matches: 7. CDR3 sequence: CAISAAGGGQPQHF. The DNA for the CDR3 is TGTGCCATCAGTGCCGCAGGGGGAGGCCAGCCCCAGCATTTT.

This clone was seen a few times. This rearrangement joins TRBV19 to TRBJ2-3; D is possibly TRBD1 (5 bases). The CDR3 is 12 amino acids. Per germline, CDR1 LNHDA and CDR2 SQIVND (reference sequence). V shed 4 bases and J shed 7 bases, with 9 bases lying between them. For the CDR3, the DNA is TGTGCCAGTAGTAACAGACAGAATACGCAGTATTTT. Its protein product is CASSNRQNTQYF.

The rearrangement joins TRBV19 to TRBJ2-1; maybe TRBD1 (5 bases). From germline, CDR1 is LNHDA and CDR2 SQIVND (reference sequence). The CDR3 runs to 13 residues. The germline V and J ends were trimmed by 1 base and 7 bases, with 8 bases remaining between them. DNA of the CDR3: TGTGCCAGTAGTATAGCGTGGACAAATGAGCAGTTCTTC. It yields the protein CASSIAWTNEQFF.

V is TRBV4-1 and J is TRBJ2-7; tentatively, D is TRBD2 (6 bases). Trimming cost V 1 base and J 5 bases, with 15 bases left between them. Germline V gene sequence: CDR1 MGHRA, CDR2 YSYEKL. The CDR3 is 15 residues long. CDR3 amino acids: CASSQAGGEWNEQYF. The CDR3 nucleotides are TGCGCCAGCAGCCAAGCGGGCGGGGAATGGAACGAGCAGTACTTC.

This clone was counted once. The chain couples TRBV28 to TRBJ2-7; 11 bases are shared with TRBD1. There are 14 residues in the CDR3. Trimming cost V 6 bases and J 7 bases; bases outside gene matches: 8. From germline, CDR1 is MDHEN and CDR2 SYDVKM. CDR3 sequence: CASSLGQGAREQYF. CDR3 in DNA: TGTGCCAGCAGCCTAGGACAGGGGGCGAGGGAGCAGTACTTC. Using reference TRBV28 and TRBJ2-7 for the parts outside the CDR3, the full variable domain is DVKVTQSSRYLVKRTGEKVFLECVQDMDHENMFWYRQDPGLGLRLIYFSYDVKMKEKGDIPEGYSVSREKKERFSLILESASTNQTSMYLCASSLGQGAREQYFGPGTRLTVT.

The CDR3 loop reads CASSLSGEETQYF. For the CDR3, the DNA is TGTGCCAGCAGTTTATCGGGGGAAGAGACCCAGTACTTC. This chain joins TRBV28 and TRBJ2-5, with a tentative D call TRBD2 (6 bases). Looked up from germline, CDR1 is MDHEN and CDR2 is SYDVKM. Trimming took 1 base from V and 3 from J, leaving 6 bases between them. CDR3 length: 13 residues.

CDR3 coding DNA: TGCAGCGTTGAGGCACAGGGGAGGTACTATGGCTACACCTTC. The encoded protein is CSVEAQGRYYGYTF. The chain is built from TRBV29-1 and TRBJ1-2; 7 nucleotides agree with TRBD1. The CDR3 length is 14 residues. Germline assignment: CDR1 SQVTM and CDR2 ANQGSEA. V was clipped by 3 bases and J by 3 bases; unmatched bases: 7.

The rearrangement links TRBV7-9 to TRBJ2-1; the match to TRBD1 covers 9 bases. Trimming at V came to 2 bases and at J to 4 bases, leaving 9 bases not matched to a gene. Germline V gives CDR1 SEHNR, CDR2 FQNEAQ (reference sequence). CDR3 size: 17 residues. The CDR3 nucleotides read TGTGCCAGCAGCTTACTTGGGGGACAGGGAAATTACAATGAGCAGTTCTTC. Translation: CASSLLGGQGNYNEQFF.

The chain joins TRBV7-8 to TRBJ2-3, with D perhaps TRBD1 (6 bases). CDR1 SGHVS and CDR2 FQNEAQ come from the germline V gene. The CDR3 loop spans 15 amino acids. Trimming pared 4 bases from V and 1 base from J, leaving 12 bases between. CDR3 coding DNA: TGTGCCAGCAGCTCGCTGACAGGTGGCACAGATACGCAGTATTTT. It translates to CASSSLTGGTDTQYF.

V is TRBV15 and J is TRBJ2-3, with 9 positions matching TRBD1. This CDR3 comprises 18 residues. Germline V lookup: CDR1 LNHNV, CDR2 YYDKDF (reference sequence). J lost 6 bases, V lost 1 base, and 14 bases had no gene match. The CDR3 here is CATSRGPGGQGRRDTQYF. CDR3 DNA: TGTGCCACCAGCAGAGGGCCAGGGGGACAGGGAAGGAGGGATACGCAGTATTTT.

The chain uses TRBV19 and TRBJ2-7, with TRBD1 matching over 9 bases. The V gene end was trimmed by 5 bases and the J gene end by 2 bases; junction bases not matched to a gene: 7. The V gene's germline CDR1 is LNHDA and CDR2 SQIVND (reference sequence). CDR3 length: 15 amino acids. Here the CDR3 reads CASSDAGTGPYEQYF. CDR3 nucleotides: TGTGCCAGTAGTGACGCCGGGACAGGGCCCTACGAGCAGTACTTC.

The chain combines TRBV9 with TRBJ2-3, with 9 bases matching TRBD2. This CDR3 contains 17 residues. The V segment lost 6 bases and the J segment 0 bases; nucleotides outside the gene matches: 11. Germline V gene sequence: CDR1 SGDLS, CDR2 YYNGEE. The CDR3 DNA sequence: TGTGCCAGCACTAAGCGGGGGGACGTTTATAGCACAGATACGCAGTATTTT. Translation gives CASTKRGDVYSTDTQYF.

The rearrangement joins TRBV6-1 to TRBJ2-5; 8 nucleotides agree with TRBD1. The better agreement between TRBJ2-7 and the DNA end casts doubt on the J call. Germline V CDR1 and CDR2: MNHNS, SASEGT. CDR3 length: 14 amino acids. CDR3 nucleotide sequence: TGTGCCAGCAGTGAACGGACAGGGACCTACGAGCAGTACTTC. Translated, it gives CASSERTGTYEQYF.

V is TRBV7-9 and J is TRBJ2-5; 7 bases line up with TRBD2. J was trimmed by 2 bases and V by 2 bases; bases with no gene match: 5. The CDR3 covers 15 residues. Germline V gene sequence: CDR1 SEHNR, CDR2 FQNEAQ (reference sequence). CDR3 residues: CASSLIGGGQETQYF. DNA of the CDR3: TGTGCCAGCAGCTTAATTGGGGGGGGGCAAGAGACCCAGTACTTC.

The chain joins TRBV7-6 to TRBJ2-4; a weak D match, TRBD2 (6 bases). The CDR3 spans 15 residues. Germline CDR1 reads SGHVS; CDR2 reads FNYEAQ. Trimming removed 5 bases from V and 12 bases from J, with 23 bases in between. Here the CDR3 reads CASSPGVGLEYSQYF. CDR3 coding DNA: TGTGCCAGCAGCCCCGGGGTGGGACTCGAGTACAGTCAGTACTTC.

The chain links TRBV6-5 to TRBJ1-5; TRBD1 might be the D (5 bases). V was clipped by 2 bases and J by 2 bases, with 10 bases between them. CDR3 size: 15 residues. The germline V gene has CDR1 MNHEY and CDR2 SVGAGI. CDR3 sequence: CASSYGGTGNQPQHF. The CDR3 DNA is TGTGCCAGCAGTTACGGCGGGACGGGCAATCAGCCCCAGCATTTT.

Worth noting for this clone: The CDR3 does not close with the conserved phenylalanine or tryptophan, likely indicating a read error. The rearrangement joins TRBV5-6 to TRBJ1-1; D ambiguous. V was clipped by 1 base and J by 7 bases, with 17 bases between them. CDR1 is SGHDT and CDR2 is YYEEEE in the germline V gene. The CDR3 length is 15 residues. The CDR3 region is CASSLPREGLGEAFL. In DNA form, the CDR3 reads TGTGCCAGCAGCTTGCCCCGGGAGGGCTTGGGTGAAGCTTTCCTT.

This chain links TRBV28 with TRBJ1-2; D not certain. V gave up 7 bases and J gave up 4 bases, with 13 bases separating them. The germline V gene has CDR1 MDHEN and CDR2 SYDVKM. The CDR3 has 13 residues. CDR3 bases: TGTGCCAGCACTATTCGGGATTTCTATGGCTACACCTTC. This codes for CASTIRDFYGYTF.

V gene TRBV2 combines with J gene TRBJ1-2, with a weak D call TRBD1 (5 bases). The CDR3 contains 15 residues. The V end lost 8 bases, the J end lost 3 bases, and 19 bases lay between the germline ends. CDR1 is SNHLY, CDR2 FYNNEI, per germline. CDR3 sequence (DNA): TGTGCCAGCCTCCCGAGTCACCGGGGGGACTATGGCTACACCTTC. Its protein is CASLPSHRGDYGYTF.

This chain uses TRBV13 with TRBJ2-3, with 7 bases aligning to TRBD1. CDR3 size: 16 residues. The J segment lost 1 base and the V segment lost 1 base, leaving 5 bases of the junction unmatched. CDR1 is PRHDT, CDR2 FYEKMQ, per germline (reference sequence). CDR3: CASSLVGDSGTDTQYF. CDR3 coding DNA: TGTGCCAGCAGCTTAGTCGGGGACAGTGGCACAGATACGCAGTATTTT. The complete variable domain, with remaining parts taken from reference TRBV13 and TRBJ2-3, reads AAGVIQSPRHLIKEKRETATLKCYPIPRHDTVYWYQQGPGQDPQFLISFYEKMQSDKGSIPDRFSAQQFSDYHSELNMSSLELGDSALYFCASSLVGDSGTDTQYFGPGTRLTVL.

The CDR3 is CASSKGQGVGETQYF. In DNA form, the CDR3 reads TGTGCCAGCAGTAAGGGACAGGGGGTCGGGGAGACCCAGTACTTC. This chain links TRBV6-4 with TRBJ2-5, with 11 bases lining up with TRBD1. The V and J ends lost 5 bases and 5 bases, in that order; junction bases with no gene match: 7. This CDR3 spans 15 amino acids. Per the germline V gene, CDR1 is MRHNA and CDR2 is SNTAGT.

This clone occurred once. V gene TRBV13 combines with J gene TRBJ2-7, with D hard to call. V was cut by 4 bases and J by 0 bases, with 10 bases left in between. Per the germline V gene, CDR1 is PRHDT and CDR2 is FYEKMQ (reference sequence). This CDR3 has 14 residues. The CDR3 DNA reads TGTGCCAGCAGCTCTCTACGAGGCTCCTACGAGCAGTACTTC. Its translation: CASSSLRGSYEQYF. The variable domain in full, with the rest retrieved from reference TRBV13 and TRBJ2-7, is AAGVIQSPRHLIKEKRETATLKCYPIPRHDTVYWYQQGPGQDPQFLISFYEKMQSDKGSIPDRFSAQQFSDYHSELNMSSLELGDSALYFCASSSLRGSYEQYFGPGTRLTVT.

The V and J genes are TRBV6-4 and TRBJ2-7; perhaps TRBD2 as D (5 bases). This CDR3 has 13 amino acids. The germline V gene encodes CDR1 MRHNA and CDR2 SNTAGT. Trimming pared 3 bases from V and 8 bases from J, leaving 14 bases between. CDR3 amino acids: CASSESPGSQQYF. The DNA of the CDR3 is TGTGCCAGCAGTGAATCGCCGGGATCCCAGCAGTACTTC.

The chain combines TRBV7-6 with TRBJ2-1; perhaps TRBD1 as D (5 bases). The CDR3 loop spans 13 amino acids. CDR1 SGHVS and CDR2 FNYEAQ come from the germline V gene. The V gene lost 1 base and the J gene lost 9 bases, with 10 bases spanning the gap. The CDR3 loop is CASSLGGSGEQFF. DNA for the CDR3: TGTGCCAGCAGCTTAGGGGGCTCCGGTGAGCAGTTCTTC.

The chain carries TRBV7-6 and TRBJ2-7; 10 nucleotides agree with TRBD1. CDR1 is SGHVS, CDR2 FNYEAQ, per germline. The trim removed 5 bases at V and 3 bases at J, leaving 4 bases unmatched. There are 14 residues in the CDR3. CDR3 protein: CASSPGTGVYEQYF. The CDR3 DNA reads TGTGCCAGCAGCCCCGGGACAGGGGTCTACGAGCAGTACTTC.